The T cell receptor (beta chain) described here comes from a study of blood T cell repertoires in COVID-19. Across the study: Some COVID-19 samples were acute and others convalescent; all came from the United States, Italy and Spain.

CDR1 WNHNN and CDR2 SYGVQD come from the germline V gene (reference sequence). J gave up 1 base and V 3 bases, and 8 bases lay outside the gene matches. The CDR3 length is 16 residues. During active infection, Seattle patients enrolled and were then monitored through disease. Original data processing: Reference gene primer amplification gave estimated nucleated cell counts. Data came from immunoSEQ multiplex PCR; TCRdb stores just in-frame clones and leaves some out. D and trimming come from the DNA, and the V and J calls and clone size come from that table. The sample shows 190,000 or so clones, approximately 80% of them seen only once.

The sequence was obtained from a man aged 55 to 70 with COVID-19, enrolled during active disease. The sequenced sample was peripheral blood. The V gene is TRBV10-1, the J gene TRBJ1-1, with 7 bases fitting TRBD1. CDR3 in amino acids: CASSERGRGKNTEAFF. The CDR3 region has the DNA TGCGCCAGCAGTGAAAGGGGCAGGGGGAAGAACACTGAAGCTTTCTTT.